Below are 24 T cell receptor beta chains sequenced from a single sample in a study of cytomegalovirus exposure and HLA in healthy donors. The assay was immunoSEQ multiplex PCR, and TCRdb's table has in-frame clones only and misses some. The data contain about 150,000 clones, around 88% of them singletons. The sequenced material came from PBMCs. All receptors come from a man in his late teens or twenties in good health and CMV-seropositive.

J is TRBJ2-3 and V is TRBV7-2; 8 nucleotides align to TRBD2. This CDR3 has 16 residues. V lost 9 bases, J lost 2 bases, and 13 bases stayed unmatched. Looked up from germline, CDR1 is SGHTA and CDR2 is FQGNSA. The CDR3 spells CASVSGLAGLTDTQYF. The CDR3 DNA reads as TGTGCCAGTGTTAGCGGTTTAGCGGGGCTCACAGATACGCAGTATTTT.

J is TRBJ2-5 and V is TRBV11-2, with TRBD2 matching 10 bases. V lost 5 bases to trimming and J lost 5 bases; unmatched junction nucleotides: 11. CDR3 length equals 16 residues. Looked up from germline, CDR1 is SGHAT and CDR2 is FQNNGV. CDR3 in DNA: TGTGCCAGCAGCCCCCGGAGCGGGAGGGCCTCGGAGACCCAGTACTTC. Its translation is CASSPRSGRASETQYF.

In DNA form, the CDR3 reads TGTGCCAGCAGTGAAGCGGCAGGGTATGGCTACACCTTC. This encodes CASSEAAGYGYTF. The chain recombines TRBV2 with TRBJ1-2; D may be TRBD1 (5 bases). Germline CDR1 SNHLY, CDR2 FYNNEI. This CDR3 spans 13 amino acids. V lost 0 bases and J 5 bases, leaving 7 bases between the germline ends.

CDR3 amino acids: CASSLWTGDNSPLHF. CDR3 bases: TGTGCCAGCAGCTTGTGGACAGGGGATAATTCACCCCTCCACTTT. The rearrangement links TRBV5-6 to TRBJ1-6; 9 nucleotides agree with TRBD1. Germline CDR1 SGHDT, CDR2 YYEEEE. This CDR3 is built from 15 residues. Trimming removed 1 base from V and 5 bases from J; junction bases left unmatched: 1.

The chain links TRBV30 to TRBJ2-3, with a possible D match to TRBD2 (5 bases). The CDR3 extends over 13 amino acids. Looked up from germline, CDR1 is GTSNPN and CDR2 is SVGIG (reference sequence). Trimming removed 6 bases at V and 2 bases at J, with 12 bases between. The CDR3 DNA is TGTGCCTGTAGGAGGAGCCCCACAGATACGCAGTATTTT. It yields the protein CACRRSPTDTQYF.

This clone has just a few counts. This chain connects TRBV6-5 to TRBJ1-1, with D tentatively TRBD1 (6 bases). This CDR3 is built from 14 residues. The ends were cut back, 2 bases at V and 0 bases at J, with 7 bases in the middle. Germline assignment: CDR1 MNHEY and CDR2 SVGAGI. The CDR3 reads CASSYGQMNTEAFF. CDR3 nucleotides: TGTGCCAGCAGTTACGGACAGATGAACACTGAAGCTTTCTTT.

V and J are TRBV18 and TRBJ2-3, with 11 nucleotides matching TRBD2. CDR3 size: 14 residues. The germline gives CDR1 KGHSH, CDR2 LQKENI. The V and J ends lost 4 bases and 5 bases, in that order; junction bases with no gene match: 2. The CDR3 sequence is CASSLLAGGDTQYF. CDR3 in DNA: TGTGCCAGCTCACTCCTAGCGGGAGGAGATACGCAGTATTTT. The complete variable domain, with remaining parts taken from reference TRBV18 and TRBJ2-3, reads NAGVMQNPRHLVRRRGQEARLRCSPMKGHSHVYWYRQLPEEGLKFMVYLQKENIIDESGMPKERFSAEFPKEGPSILRIQQVVRGDSAAYFCASSLLAGGDTQYFGPGTRLTVL.

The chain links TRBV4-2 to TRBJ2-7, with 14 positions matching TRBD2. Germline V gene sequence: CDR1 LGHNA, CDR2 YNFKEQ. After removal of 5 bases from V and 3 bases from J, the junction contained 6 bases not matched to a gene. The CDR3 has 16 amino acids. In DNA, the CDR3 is TGTGCCAGCAGCGGACCGGGACTAGCGGGGGTCTACGAGCAGTACTTC. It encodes CASSGPGLAGVYEQYF.

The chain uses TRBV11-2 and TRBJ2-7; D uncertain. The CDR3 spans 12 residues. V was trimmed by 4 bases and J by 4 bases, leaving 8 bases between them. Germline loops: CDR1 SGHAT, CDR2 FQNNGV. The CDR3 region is CASSSESYEQYF. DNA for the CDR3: TGTGCCAGCAGCTCCGAGAGTTACGAGCAGTACTTC.

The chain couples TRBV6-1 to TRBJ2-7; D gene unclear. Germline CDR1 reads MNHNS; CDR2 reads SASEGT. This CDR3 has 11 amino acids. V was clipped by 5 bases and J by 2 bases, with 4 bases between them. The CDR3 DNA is TGTGCCAGCAGTTCCGCCTACGAGCAGTACTTC. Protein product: CASSSAYEQYF.

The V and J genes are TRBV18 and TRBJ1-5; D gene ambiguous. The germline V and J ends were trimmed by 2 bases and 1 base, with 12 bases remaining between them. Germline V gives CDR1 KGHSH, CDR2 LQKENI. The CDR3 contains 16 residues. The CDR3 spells CASSPTVPGSNQPQHF. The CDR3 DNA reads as TGTGCCAGCTCACCAACGGTGCCGGGGAGCAATCAGCCCCAGCATTTT.

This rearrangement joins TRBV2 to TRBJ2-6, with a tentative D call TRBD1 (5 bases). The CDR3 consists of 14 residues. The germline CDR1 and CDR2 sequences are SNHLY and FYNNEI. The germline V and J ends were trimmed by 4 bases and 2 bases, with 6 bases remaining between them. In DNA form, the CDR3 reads TGTGCCAGCAGTGCAGGGACTGGGGCCAACGTCCTGACTTTC. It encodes CASSAGTGANVLTF.

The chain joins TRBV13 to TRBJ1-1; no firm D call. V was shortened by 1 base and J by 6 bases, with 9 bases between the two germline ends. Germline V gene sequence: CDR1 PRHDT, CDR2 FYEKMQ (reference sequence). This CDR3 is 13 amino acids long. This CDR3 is CASSLESGAEAFF. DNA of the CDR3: TGTGCCAGCAGCTTAGAGTCAGGCGCTGAAGCTTTCTTT. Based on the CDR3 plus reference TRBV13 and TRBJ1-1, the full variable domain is AAGVIQSPRHLIKEKRETATLKCYPIPRHDTVYWYQQGPGQDPQFLISFYEKMQSDKGSIPDRFSAQQFSDYHSELNMSSLELGDSALYFCASSLESGAEAFFGQGTRLTVV.

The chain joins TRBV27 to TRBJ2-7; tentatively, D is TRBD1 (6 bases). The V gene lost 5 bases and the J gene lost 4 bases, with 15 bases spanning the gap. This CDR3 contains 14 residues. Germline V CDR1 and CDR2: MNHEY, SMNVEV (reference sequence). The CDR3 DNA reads TGTGCCAGCAGTCAACAGGGAACCTCTTACGAGCAGTACTTC. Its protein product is CASSQQGTSYEQYF.

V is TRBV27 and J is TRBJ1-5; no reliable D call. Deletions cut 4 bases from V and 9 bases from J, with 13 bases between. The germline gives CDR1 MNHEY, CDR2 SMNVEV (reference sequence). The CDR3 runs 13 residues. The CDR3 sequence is CASSSRVNGPQHF. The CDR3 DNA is TGTGCCAGCAGTTCCCGGGTGAATGGGCCCCAGCATTTT.

The CDR3 region has the DNA TGTGCCAGCAGACGCGACAGGGGGAATGAGCAGTTCTTC. This sequence encodes CASRRDRGNEQFF. The rearrangement joins TRBV7-2 to TRBJ2-1, with 9 bases aligning to TRBD1. This CDR3 comprises 13 residues. Germline assignment: CDR1 SGHTA and CDR2 FQGNSA. The V and J ends lost 6 bases and 7 bases, in that order; junction bases with no gene match: 4.

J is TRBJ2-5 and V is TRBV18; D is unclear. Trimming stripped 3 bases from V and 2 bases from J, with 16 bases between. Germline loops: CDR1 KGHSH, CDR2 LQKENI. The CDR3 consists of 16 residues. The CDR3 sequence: CASSPQAGPRQETQYF. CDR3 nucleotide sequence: TGTGCCAGCTCACCCCAGGCAGGCCCCCGACAAGAGACCCAGTACTTC. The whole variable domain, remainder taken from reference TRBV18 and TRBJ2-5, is NAGVMQNPRHLVRRRGQEARLRCSPMKGHSHVYWYRQLPEEGLKFMVYLQKENIIDESGMPKERFSAEFPKEGPSILRIQQVVRGDSAAYFCASSPQAGPRQETQYFGPGTRLLVL.

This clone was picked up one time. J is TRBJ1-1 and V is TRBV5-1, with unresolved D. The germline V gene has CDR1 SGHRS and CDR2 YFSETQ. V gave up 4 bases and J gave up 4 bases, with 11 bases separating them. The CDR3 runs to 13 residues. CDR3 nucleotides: TGCGCCAGCAGCAGTGAGGGCTCCACTGAAGCTTTCTTT. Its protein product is CASSSEGSTEAFF.

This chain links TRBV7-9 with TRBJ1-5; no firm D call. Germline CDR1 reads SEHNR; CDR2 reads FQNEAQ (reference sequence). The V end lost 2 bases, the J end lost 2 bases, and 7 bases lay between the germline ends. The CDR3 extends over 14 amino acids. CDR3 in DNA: TGTGCCAGCAGCTTAACGGGAGGCAATCAGCCCCAGCATTTT. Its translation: CASSLTGGNQPQHF.

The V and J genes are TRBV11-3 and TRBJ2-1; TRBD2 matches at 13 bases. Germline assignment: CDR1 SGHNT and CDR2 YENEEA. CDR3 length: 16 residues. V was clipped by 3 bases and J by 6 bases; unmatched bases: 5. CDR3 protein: CASSLGGTSGANEQFF. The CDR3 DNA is TGTGCCAGCAGCTTGGGGGGGACTAGCGGGGCCAATGAGCAGTTCTTC.

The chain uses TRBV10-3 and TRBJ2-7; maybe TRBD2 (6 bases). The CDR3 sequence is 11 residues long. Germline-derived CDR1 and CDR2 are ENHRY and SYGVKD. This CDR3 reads CAVGGSYEQYF. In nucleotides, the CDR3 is TGTGCAGTGGGGGGCTCCTACGAGCAGTACTTC.

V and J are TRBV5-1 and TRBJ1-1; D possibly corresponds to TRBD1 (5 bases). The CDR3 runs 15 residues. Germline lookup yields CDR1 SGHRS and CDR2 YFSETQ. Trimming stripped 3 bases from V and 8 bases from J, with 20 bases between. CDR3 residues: CASSSPGRDSREAFF. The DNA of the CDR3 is TGCGCCAGCAGCTCCCCAGGGCGGGACTCCCGGGAAGCTTTCTTT.

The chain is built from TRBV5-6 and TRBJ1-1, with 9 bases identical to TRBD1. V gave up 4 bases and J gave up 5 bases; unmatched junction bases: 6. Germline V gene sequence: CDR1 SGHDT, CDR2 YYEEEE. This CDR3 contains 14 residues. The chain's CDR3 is CASSMTGGRTEAFF. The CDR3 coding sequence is TGTGCCAGCAGCATGACAGGGGGACGGACTGAAGCTTTCTTT.

CDR3 region: CASTPGQGETEAFF. The CDR3 DNA follows: TGCGCCAGCACCCCGGGACAGGGGGAGACTGAAGCTTTCTTT. V usage is TRBV5-1 and J usage is TRBJ1-1; 11 bases match TRBD1. V lost 6 bases, J lost 5 bases, and 6 bases stayed unmatched. The CDR3 totals 14 residues. Germline loops: CDR1 SGHRS, CDR2 YFSETQ.